The 19 T cell receptor beta chains presented below share a single source sample, sequenced in a study of spatial heterogeneity in lung cancer. This sample's time point: sample taken at primary tumor resection. The input material, whole RNA from tumor, nontumor lung or frozen PBMC, was sequenced unsorted. TCRdb analysed the 5' RACE reads with MiXCR anew, one entry per CDR3 protein. In the table there are approximately 11,000 distinct CDR3 sequences, more than 3% of which are singletons. Specimen: PBMCs, collected at surgery. The receptors originated from a female donor with early-stage non-small cell lung cancer.

At least ten counts were recorded for this clonotype. Little can be read into the size of this beta chain, an off-target read in a library designed for alpha chains. CDR3 amino acids: CSAKKWGSRSSYNEQFF. CDR3 DNA sequence: TGCAGTGCCAAAAAATGGGGTAGCCGGAGCTCCTACAATGAGCAGTTCTTC. The chain is built from TRBV20-1 and TRBJ2-1; no clear D. This CDR3 is 17 amino acids long. Germline loops: CDR1 DFQATT, CDR2 SNEGSKA (reference sequence). Between the trimmed V and J ends, which lost 6 bases and 0 bases, there was a span of 21 bases.

This clonotype was seen repeatedly, ten times or more. This beta chain is an off-target read within a library intended for alpha chains, so its frequency means little. The gene calls are TRBV20-1 and TRBJ2-3, with D possibly matching TRBD2 (7 bases). Germline-derived CDR1 and CDR2 are DFQATT and SNEGSKA (reference sequence). With 6 bases removed from V and 0 bases from J, the gap between germline ends came to 19 bases. The CDR3 is 16 residues long. DNA of the CDR3: TGCAGTGCCCTTCGCTCGGGGGGCGAAAGCACAGATACGCAGTATTTT. This sequence encodes CSALRSGGESTDTQYF.

This clonotype was seen ten or more times. The library was designed around alpha chains, so this beta chain is a stray read whose abundance carries little weight. The rearrangement uses TRBV12-3 or TRBV12-4 and TRBJ1-1; perhaps TRBD1 as D (6 bases). The V end was cut by 6 bases, the J end by 0 bases, with 11 bases between. This CDR3 spans 14 amino acids. The CDR3 sequence: CASSPQGMNTEAFF. Here the CDR3 DNA reads TGTGCCAGCAGCCCCCAGGGGATGAACACTGAAGCTTTCTTT.

The table lists this clonotype with a few counts. The library was designed around alpha chains, so this beta chain is a stray read whose abundance carries little weight. V is TRBV2 and J is TRBJ1-5; D not certain. Germline V gene lookup returns CDR1 SNHLY and CDR2 FYNNEI. This CDR3 region has 14 residues. Trimming took 4 bases from V and 9 from J, leaving 16 bases between them. The CDR3 loop reads CASSVGPGVTPQHF. The CDR3 bases are TGTGCCAGCAGTGTCGGTCCTGGGGTCACGCCCCAGCATTTT. The full variable domain, in which reference TRBV2 and TRBJ1-5 provide the parts outside the CDR3, is EPEVTQTPSHQVTQMGQEVILRCVPISNHLYFYWYRQILGQKVEFLVSFYNNEISEKSEIFDDQFSVERPDGSNFTLKIRSTKLEDSAMYFCASSVGPGVTPQHFGDGTRLSIL.

This clonotype was seen ten or more times. With the library built for alpha chains, this beta chain is off target and its frequency is not meaningful. The chain has TRBV30 and TRBJ1-6; D unclear. Trimming removed 4 bases from V and 9 bases from J, with 19 bases in between. Germline CDR1 and CDR2: GTSNPN and SVGIG (reference sequence). The CDR3 is 15 residues long. CDR3 sequence reads: CAWTGGVDKGSPLHF. In DNA, the CDR3 is TGTGCCTGGACCGGAGGAGTAGATAAAGGTTCACCCCTCCACTTT.

This clonotype came up many times. This beta chain came through as a stray read in a library set up for alpha chains, and its size says little. The chain joins TRBV6-2 or TRBV6-3 to TRBJ1-1; D is ambiguous. In germline, CDR1 is MNHEY, CDR2 SVGEGT. V was shortened by 7 bases and J by 4 bases, with 10 bases between the two germline ends. CDR3 length: 12 residues. The DNA of the CDR3 is TGTGCCAGCATATCGGTTGGCACTGAAGCTTTCTTT. Its translation is CASISVGTEAFF.

In this sample, this clonotype turned up many times. As an off-target read in a library built for alpha chains, this beta chain has a frequency of little significance. The V gene is TRBV27, the J gene TRBJ2-2, with 9 bases that match TRBD2. Germline lookup yields CDR1 MNHEY and CDR2 SMNVEV (reference sequence). After removal of 0 bases from V and 2 bases from J, the junction contained 7 bases not matched to a gene. This CDR3 is 18 amino acids long. CDR3 region: CASSLSVGLALNTGELFF. The CDR3 nucleotides read TGTGCCAGCAGTTTATCGGTAGGACTAGCGTTAAACACCGGGGAGCTGTTTTTT.

This clonotype was picked up many times. The library was prepared for alpha chains; this beta chain is a stray read, so its frequency means little. This chain joins TRBV7-6 and TRBJ2-2, with TRBD1 identical over 9 bases. Germline assignment: CDR1 SGHVS and CDR2 FNYEAQ. The CDR3 has 16 amino acids. Trimming at V came to 0 bases and at J to 6 bases, leaving 5 bases not matched to a gene. The CDR3 reads CASSLAAGQGAGELFF. CDR3 bases: TGTGCCAGCAGCTTAGCTGCGGGACAGGGTGCCGGGGAGCTGTTTTTT.

This clonotype showed up many times. This beta chain is an unintended read in a library built for alpha chains; its size means little. The chain employs TRBV4-3 and TRBJ2-7; no firm D call. The CDR3 covers 15 residues. Germline CDR1 and CDR2: LGHNA and YSLEER. V lost 4 bases, J lost 1 base, and 14 bases lay in between. The CDR3 sequence: CASSRSLDPSYEQYF. In DNA form, the CDR3 reads TGCGCCAGCAGCCGATCATTGGACCCATCCTACGAGCAGTACTTC.

This clonotype was seen many times. The library was prepared for alpha chains; this beta chain is a stray read, so its frequency means little. In DNA form, the CDR3 reads TGTGCCAGCAGCCAAGATGAGACAGGGAACTATGGCTACACCTTC. It specifies CASSQDETGNYGYTF. The chain links TRBV4-2 to TRBJ1-2, with 7 bases aligning to TRBD1. The CDR3 has 15 amino acids. V shed 0 bases and J 2 bases; nucleotides not matched to a gene: 3. Looked up from germline, CDR1 is LGHNA and CDR2 is YNFKEQ.

This clonotype was found many times. The library was designed around alpha chains, so this beta chain is a stray read whose abundance carries little weight. The chain links TRBV6-1 to TRBJ2-1; 7 bases fit TRBD2. Per germline, CDR1 MNHNS and CDR2 SASEGT. CDR3 length: 15 amino acids. V was pared by 6 bases and J by 5 bases, with 10 bases of the junction left unmatched. The CDR3 loop reads CASSRGTGLHNEQFF. In DNA form, the CDR3 reads TGTGCCAGCAGCCGCGGCACGGGACTACACAATGAGCAGTTCTTC.

This clonotype was counted at least ten times. Since the library was made to target alpha chains, this beta chain is a stray read and its abundance is not meaningful. This chain links TRBV2 with TRBJ2-5; TRBD2 agrees at 12 bases. The CDR3 contains 17 residues. Losses at the gene ends were 3 bases for V and 4 bases for J; bases not matched to a gene: 9. The germline V gene encodes CDR1 SNHLY and CDR2 FYNNEI. The CDR3 DNA reads as TGTGCCAGCAGTGATCCGACTAGCGGGAGAGATTTAGAGACCCAGTACTTC. This sequence encodes CASSDPTSGRDLETQYF.

By its share, this clonotype is medium-sized. This beta chain is a stray sequence in a library constructed for alpha chains; its clone size is not meaningful. Here the CDR3 reads CATQSSNTGELFF. DNA for the CDR3: TGTGCCACCCAAAGCTCGAACACCGGGGAGCTGTTTTTT. The chain employs TRBV28 and TRBJ2-2; the D is unclear. The CDR3 sequence is 13 residues long. V gave up 10 bases and J gave up 0 bases, with 9 bases separating them. Germline assignment: CDR1 MDHEN and CDR2 SYDVKM.

At least ten counts were recorded for this clonotype. A read error may account for a junction end that differs from germline. Because the library targeted alpha chains, this beta chain is an off-target read whose size means little. The chain has TRBV7-7 and TRBJ2-2; a weak D match, TRBD2 (6 bases). Germline loops: CDR1 SSHAT, CDR2 FNYEAQ (reference sequence). This CDR3 comprises 15 residues. The CDR3 DNA reads TGTGCTAGCAGCCAAAATATCTGGGAGGCCGGGGAGCTGTTTTTT. It is translated as CASSQNIWEAGELFF.

This clonotype was counted ten times or more. This beta chain is a stray read from a library made for alpha chains; its abundance is not meaningful. The rearrangement links TRBV7-8 to TRBJ1-2; D perhaps matches TRBD1 (6 bases). The CDR3 is made up of 14 amino acids. Trimming took 1 base from V and 1 from J, leaving 7 bases between them. Germline V gives CDR1 SGHVS, CDR2 FQNEAQ. This CDR3 is CASSLGTVNYGYTF. The CDR3 nucleotides are TGTGCCAGCAGCTTAGGGACAGTTAACTATGGCTACACCTTC.

This clonotype has at least ten counts. This beta chain lies outside the target of a library built for alpha chains; its clone size means little. CDR3 region: CASNPDRDYGYTF. CDR3 DNA: TGTGCCAGCAATCCGGACAGGGACTATGGCTACACCTTC. This chain connects TRBV6-2 or TRBV6-3 to TRBJ1-2; 8 nucleotides line up with TRBD1. Germline values: CDR1 MNHEY, CDR2 SVGEGT. V was pared by 7 bases and J by 3 bases, with 4 bases of the junction left unmatched. The CDR3 is made up of 13 amino acids.

Comment on this clonotype: This beta chain appears as a stray read in a library generated for alpha chains; its size is not informative. This rearrangement joins TRBV2 to TRBJ2-1, with TRBD2 as a possible D gene (5 bases). The ends were cut back, 6 bases at V and 0 bases at J, with 9 bases in the middle. CDR1 SNHLY and CDR2 FYNNEI come from the germline V gene. This CDR3 comprises 14 residues. In DNA, the CDR3 is TGTGCCAGCAGCCCTGGGAGCTCCTACAATGAGCAGTTCTTC. Its translation is CASSPGSSYNEQFF.

This clonotype occurred many times. Found in a library prepared for alpha chains, this beta chain is an off-target read, and its abundance has little meaning. The rearrangement links TRBV28 to TRBJ2-7; D is perhaps TRBD2 (7 bases). The CDR3 sequence is 15 residues long. Trimming took off 6 bases at V and 0 bases at J, with 15 bases between the two ends. Germline V gives CDR1 MDHEN, CDR2 SYDVKM. The CDR3 protein is CASSLGGANSYEQYF. The DNA for the CDR3 is TGTGCCAGCAGCCTAGGGGGGGCCAACTCCTACGAGCAGTACTTC.

This clonotype occurred many times. This beta chain slipped into a library made for alpha chains as a stray read, so its size is not meaningful. The chain employs TRBV3-1 and TRBJ2-2; D is unresolved. V lost 4 bases and J lost 2, with 5 bases in between. Per germline, CDR1 LGHDT and CDR2 YNNKEL (reference sequence). CDR3 length: 13 residues. The CDR3 region has the DNA TGTGCCAGCAGCCGGGCTAACACCGGGGAGCTGTTTTTT. Translation gives CASSRANTGELFF.